This TCR beta chain was recovered during a study of blood T cells in healthy people across ages (dated by TCRdb to the mid-2010s). Looking at the study overall: In model experiments, template switching captured about one uniquely barcoded TCR beta cDNA molecule for every two T cells. Age-related changes in TCR beta repertoire diversity were measured in the study by deep sequencing normalized with unique cDNA molecular identifiers. Donors were grouped into four age groups: young (average approximately 16 years), middle-aged (roughly 38), aged (around 56) and long-lived (about 82). Using the same blood draw, the study looked at two additional independent replicas of 1 million unique cDNA reads for two donors, one aged 18 to 30 and the other aged 80 or older.

Systemically healthy Caucasian individuals from Russia, 35 to 40 in total and aged roughly 6 to 95 years, were included as donors. Approximately 9.3 milliliters of peripheral blood were collected from each donor into EDTA-treated Vacutainer tubes. Ficoll-Paque density-gradient centrifugation was used to isolate PBMCs, with at least 7 million per sample. Total RNA was extracted from PBMCs with Trizol reagent, with at least 6 micrograms obtained per sample. For every donor, an aliquot of PBMCs went through flow cytometry to measure the percentages of naive CD45RAhigh/CD27high T cells. The CDR3, from cysteine to phenylalanine, totals 12 residues. Only the CDR3 portion is preserved as DNA: 36 bases, with reading frame beginning at the first base. The germline V gene yields ENHRY for CDR1 and SYGVKD for CDR2. This clonotype was found a few times. It has no known antigen specificity. There are no base qualities to consult, and no much larger clone falls within one base.

Results the study describes overall, beyond this receptor: Compared with the aged group, more naive CD4+ T cells, fewer expanded clones and increased TCR diversity were shown by the long-lived group, suggesting age selection. Since profiling was done on bulk unsorted PBMCs, naive and antigen-experienced compartments could not be conclusively compared. Observed TCR beta diversity correlated strongly with the percentage of naive T cells measured by flow cytometry. Total diversity estimates from one million sequenced T cells were considered lower bounds and underestimates. The CMV infection status of donors was not known, potentially confounding age-related changes in expanded clonotypes. As age increased, observed TCR beta diversity per million T cells dropped in a roughly linear way, and a significant reduction was already evident by age approximately 40.

Library preparation used 5' RACE. Sequencing relied on an Illumina HiSeq 2500. A second PCR of roughly 7 to 11 cycles was run with a J-beta primer mix and a sample-barcoded 5' primer. A template-switch 5' adaptor carrying 12 random nucleotides introduced a unique molecular identifier onto each TCR beta cDNA molecule. Each sample yielded at least 2.5 million CDR3-containing paired-end reads. The Mint cDNA synthesis kit, primed by a TRBC-specific oligonucleotide, was used to synthesize first-strand cDNA from all RNA. Following uracil-DNA glycosylase treatment, a first 18-cycle PCR with universal primers M1SS and BC2_uni_R was performed on all cDNA. The source study handled its data this way. For normalization, 1 million high-quality reads were randomly selected from each sample, with every read carrying a distinct molecular identifier. Reads with shared molecular identifiers were discarded instead of being binned into consensus sequences. MiTCR, run with a Q25 quality threshold and the strictest error-elimination algorithm, handled CDR3 identification, clonotype clustering and error correction. Lower-bound total TCR beta diversity was estimated with a nonparametric unseen species model using Euler transformation. TCRdb trimmed the raw reads at Q25, called clones with MiXCR and kept productive beta chains. Merged by CDR3 protein, the rows form single entries marked with the most common genes and DNA. The V and J calls were determined by TCRdb, not by the authors. The table for this sample lists roughly 800,000 distinct CDR3 sequences; 20% to 30% of them were counted only once. Roughly a tenth of the sample lies in the top ten.

The same data also went into a second study, on T cells of mothers and their children. From that second study: Donors were nine systemically healthy Caucasian individuals: three mothers and their six children. cDNA synthesis used all of the extracted RNA, with 1.5 ug of RNA in each 15 ul reaction. In the second PCR, the M1S primer introduced both the sample barcodes and 2-4 random nucleotides. Over 9.5 million TCR beta CDR3 reads were obtained for each mother, and about 3 million reads were obtained for each child. TCR recombination output is similarly shaped by thymic selection in related and unrelated pairs, with a minor effect exerted by inherited differences. Normalized repertoire overlap was always found to be slightly, but never significantly, higher in related mother-child pairs than in unrelated mother-child pairs. No persistent microchimeric T cell clones were found, with a detection sensitivity of around 100 clones per million clonotypes. To look for features that set related mother-child pairs apart from unrelated individuals, the researchers ran deep NGS to compare the TCR beta repertoires of mothers and children. On average, the children were 11 +/- 4 years old, while the mothers were approximately 41 +/- 4 years old. Libraries were sequenced on Illumina HiSeq 2000 with 100+100 nt paired-end reads after adapter ligation with NEBNext reagents. To prevent cross-contamination, the mother and child libraries were prepared a month apart and were sequenced in separate runs. For each donor, somewhere between roughly 450,000 and 2,000,000 distinct TCR beta clonotypes were identified. Naive TCR beta clonotypes were estimated from low-frequency clonotypes matched to each donor's FACS-determined naive share, without sorting.

The receptor's source is a boy between 10 and 17 years old in good health. The sequence is built from TRBV10-3 and TRBJ2-5; the D gene lacks a confident call. The better agreement between TRBJ2-1 and the DNA end casts doubt on the J call. Specimen: blood. The CDR3 reads as follows: CAISEGVSVQFF. At the DNA level, the sequence is TGTGCCATCAGTGAGGGAGTATCCGTGCAGTTCTTC.